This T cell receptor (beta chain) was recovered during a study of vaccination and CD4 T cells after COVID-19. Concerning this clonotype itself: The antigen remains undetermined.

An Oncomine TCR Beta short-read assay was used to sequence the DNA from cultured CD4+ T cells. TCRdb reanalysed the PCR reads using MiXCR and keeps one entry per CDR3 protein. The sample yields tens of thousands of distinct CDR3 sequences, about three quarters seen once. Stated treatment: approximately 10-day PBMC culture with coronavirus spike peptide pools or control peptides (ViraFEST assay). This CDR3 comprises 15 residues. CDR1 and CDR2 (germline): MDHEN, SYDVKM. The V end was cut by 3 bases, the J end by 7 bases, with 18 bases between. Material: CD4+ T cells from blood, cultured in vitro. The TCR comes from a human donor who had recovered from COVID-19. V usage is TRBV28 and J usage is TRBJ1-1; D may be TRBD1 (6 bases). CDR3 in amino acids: CASSFGAGGLGEAFF. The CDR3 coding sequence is TGTGCCAGCAGTTTTGGGGCGGGGGGCCTCGGTGAAGCTTTCTTT.